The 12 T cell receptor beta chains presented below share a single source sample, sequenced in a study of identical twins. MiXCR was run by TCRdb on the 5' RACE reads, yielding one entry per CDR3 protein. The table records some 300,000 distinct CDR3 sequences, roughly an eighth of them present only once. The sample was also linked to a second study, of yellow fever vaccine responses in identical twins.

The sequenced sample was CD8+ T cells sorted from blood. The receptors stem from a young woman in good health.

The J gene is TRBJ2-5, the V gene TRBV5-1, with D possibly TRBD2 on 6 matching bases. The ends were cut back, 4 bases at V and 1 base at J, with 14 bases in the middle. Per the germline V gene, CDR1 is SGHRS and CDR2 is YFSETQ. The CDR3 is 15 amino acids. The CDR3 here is CASSDPLGGQETQYF. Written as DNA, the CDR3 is TGCGCCAGCAGCGACCCCCTCGGGGGCCAAGAGACCCAGTACTTC.

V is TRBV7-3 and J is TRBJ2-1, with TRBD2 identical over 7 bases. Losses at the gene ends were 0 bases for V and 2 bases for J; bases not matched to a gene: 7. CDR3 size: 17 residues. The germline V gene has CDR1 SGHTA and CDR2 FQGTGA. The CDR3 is CASSLTRSGTTYNEQFF. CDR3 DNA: TGTGCCAGCAGCTTAACCAGGAGCGGGACTACCTACAATGAGCAGTTCTTC.

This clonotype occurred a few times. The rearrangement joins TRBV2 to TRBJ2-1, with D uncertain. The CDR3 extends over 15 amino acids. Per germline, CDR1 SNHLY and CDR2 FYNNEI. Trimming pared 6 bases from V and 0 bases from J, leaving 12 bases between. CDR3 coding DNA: TGTGCCAGCAGCCGACTGCTGAGCTCCTACAATGAGCAGTTCTTC. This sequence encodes CASSRLLSSYNEQFF.

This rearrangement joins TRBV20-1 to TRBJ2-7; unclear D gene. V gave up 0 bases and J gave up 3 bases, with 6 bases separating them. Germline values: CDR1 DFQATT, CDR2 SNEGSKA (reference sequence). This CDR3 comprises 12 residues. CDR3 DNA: TGCAGTGCTAGAGATGCAAGCTACGAGCAGTACTTC. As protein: CSARDASYEQYF.

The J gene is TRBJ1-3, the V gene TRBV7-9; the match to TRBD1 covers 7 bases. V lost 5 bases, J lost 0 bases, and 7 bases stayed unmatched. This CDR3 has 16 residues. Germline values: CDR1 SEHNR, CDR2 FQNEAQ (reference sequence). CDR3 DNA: TGTGCCAGCAGCCCTAGACAGGGACGCTCTGGAAACACCATATATTTT. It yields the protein CASSPRQGRSGNTIYF.

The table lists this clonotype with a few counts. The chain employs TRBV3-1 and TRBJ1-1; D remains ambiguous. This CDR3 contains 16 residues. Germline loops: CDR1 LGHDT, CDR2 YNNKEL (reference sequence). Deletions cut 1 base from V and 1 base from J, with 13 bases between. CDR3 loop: CASSQAATTTNTEAFF. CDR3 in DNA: TGTGCCAGCAGCCAAGCAGCCACAACGACGAACACTGAAGCTTTCTTT.

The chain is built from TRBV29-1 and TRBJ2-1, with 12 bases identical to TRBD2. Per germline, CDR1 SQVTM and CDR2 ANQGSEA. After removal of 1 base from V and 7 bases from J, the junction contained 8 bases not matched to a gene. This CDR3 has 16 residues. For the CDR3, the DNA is TGCAGCGTTGAAGGGACTAGCGGGATTCTTAGGAATGAGCAGTTCTTC. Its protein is CSVEGTSGILRNEQFF.

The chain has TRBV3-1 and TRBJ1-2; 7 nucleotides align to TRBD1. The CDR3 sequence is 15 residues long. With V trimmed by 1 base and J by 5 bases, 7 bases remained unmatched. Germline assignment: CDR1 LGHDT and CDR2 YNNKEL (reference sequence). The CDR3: CASSQGDDRVYGYTF. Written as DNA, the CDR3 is TGTGCCAGCAGCCAAGGCGATGACAGGGTGTATGGCTACACCTTC.

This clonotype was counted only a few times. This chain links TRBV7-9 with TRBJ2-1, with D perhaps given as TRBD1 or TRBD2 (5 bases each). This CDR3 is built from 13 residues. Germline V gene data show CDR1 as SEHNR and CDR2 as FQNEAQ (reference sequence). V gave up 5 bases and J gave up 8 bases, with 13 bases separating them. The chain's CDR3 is CASSQRGFDEQFF. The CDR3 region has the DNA TGTGCCAGCAGCCAGAGGGGCTTTGATGAGCAGTTCTTC.

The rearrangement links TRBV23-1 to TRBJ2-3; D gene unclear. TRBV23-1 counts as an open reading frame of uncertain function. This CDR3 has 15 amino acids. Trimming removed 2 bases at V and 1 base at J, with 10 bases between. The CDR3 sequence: CASSQGSVGTDTQYF. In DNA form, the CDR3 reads TGCGCCAGCAGTCAAGGATCCGTCGGCACAGATACGCAGTATTTT.

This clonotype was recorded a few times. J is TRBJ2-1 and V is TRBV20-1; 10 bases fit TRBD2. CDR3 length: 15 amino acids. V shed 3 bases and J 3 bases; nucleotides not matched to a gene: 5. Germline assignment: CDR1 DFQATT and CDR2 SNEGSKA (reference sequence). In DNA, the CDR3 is TGCAGTGCTAGGCAACTAGCGGGATACTACAATGAGCAGTTCTTC. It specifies CSARQLAGYYNEQFF.

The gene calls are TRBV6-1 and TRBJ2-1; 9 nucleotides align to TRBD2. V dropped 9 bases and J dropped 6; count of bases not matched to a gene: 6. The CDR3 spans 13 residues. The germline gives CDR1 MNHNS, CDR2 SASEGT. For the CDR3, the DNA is TGTGCCAGTGCAGTAGCGGGAGCCAATGAGCAGTTCTTC. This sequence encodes CASAVAGANEQFF.